Below are 18 T cell receptor beta chains sequenced from a single sample in a study of CD8+ T cells in alopecia areata. RNA extraction and reverse transcription yielded cDNA as sequencing template. This table comes from immunoSEQ multiplex PCR, and its TCRdb copy is limited to in-frame clones, with some not included. The profile shows 100,000 to 150,000 clones, 40% to 55% of them singletons. Sequencing was carried out using NKG2D-low CD8+ T cells sorted from blood. The receptor source for this set is a human donor with alopecia areata.

The chain is built from TRBV11-2 and TRBJ2-7; TRBD2 agrees at 7 bases. The CDR3 totals 15 residues. Trimming at V came to 1 base and at J to 3 bases, leaving 6 bases not matched to a gene. The germline V gene encodes CDR1 SGHAT and CDR2 FQNNGV. CDR3 protein: CASSLGAGESYEQYF. DNA for the CDR3: TGTGCCAGCAGCTTAGGGGCGGGAGAGAGCTACGAGCAGTACTTC.

There are a few counts of this clone. The V call is TRBV6-5, the J call TRBJ1-2; TRBD1 is a possible D gene (5 bases). The CDR3 has 13 residues. V was cut by 6 bases and J by 4 bases, with 12 bases left in between. Germline V gene sequence: CDR1 MNHEY, CDR2 SVGAGI. For the CDR3, the DNA is TGTGCCAGCAGCCCCCGACAGATCTATGGCTACACCTTC. It yields the protein CASSPRQIYGYTF.

A few counts support this clone. The chain joins TRBV29-1 to TRBJ2-6, with D uncertain. The germline gives CDR1 SQVTM, CDR2 ANQGSEA. The CDR3 sequence is 19 residues long. Trimming removed 2 bases at V and 0 bases at J, with 20 bases between. This CDR3 reads CSVELVDLTQISGANVLTF. CDR3 DNA: TGCAGCGTTGAACTAGTGGATTTGACGCAAATCTCTGGGGCCAACGTCCTGACTTTC.

This sequence joins TRBV20-1 and TRBJ2-7; D gene ambiguous. The ends were cut back, 6 bases at V and 1 base at J, with 7 bases in the middle. CDR3 length: 11 amino acids. Germline V gene sequence: CDR1 DFQATT, CDR2 SNEGSKA (reference sequence). The CDR3 here is CSAPASYEQYF. The DNA for the CDR3 is TGCAGTGCGCCGGCTTCCTACGAGCAGTACTTC.

This clone was seen a few times. This chain uses TRBV29-1 with TRBJ1-1; no reliable D call. V was shortened by 8 bases and J by 2 bases, with 12 bases between the two germline ends. CDR3 length: 12 amino acids. Germline CDR1 and CDR2: SQVTM and ANQGSEA. CDR3 residues: CSFGSTNTEAFF. CDR3 coding DNA: TGCAGCTTTGGCAGTACTAACACTGAAGCTTTCTTT.

This clone has only a few counts. The V gene is TRBV29-1, the J gene TRBJ1-1; D might be TRBD1 (6 bases). The V gene's germline CDR1 is SQVTM and CDR2 ANQGSEA. Trimming removed 8 bases from V and 1 base from J, with 14 bases in between. CDR3 length: 13 amino acids. The CDR3 DNA sequence: TGCAGCTCCGAGGGGGGGAAGAACACTGAAGCTTTCTTT. This encodes CSSEGGKNTEAFF.

This clone was counted between two and nine times. The chain links TRBV5-6 to TRBJ2-7; the D is unclear. From germline, CDR1 is SGHDT and CDR2 YYEEEE. Trimming stripped 0 bases from V and 6 bases from J, with 4 bases between. The CDR3 sequence is 11 residues long. The CDR3 DNA follows: TGTGCCAGCAGCTTGGATCTCGAGCAGTACTTC. Translation gives CASSLDLEQYF.

J is TRBJ1-1 and V is TRBV9, with a tentative D call TRBD1 (5 bases). The ends were cut back, 3 bases at V and 0 bases at J, with 12 bases in the middle. The CDR3 totals 15 residues. Germline lookup yields CDR1 SGDLS and CDR2 YYNGEE. CDR3 region: CASSEHGGLNTEAFF. In DNA, the CDR3 is TGTGCCAGCAGCGAGCACGGGGGATTGAACACTGAAGCTTTCTTT.

This clone came up a few times. The chain is built from TRBV30 and TRBJ2-3; 7 bases are a match to TRBD1. V was pared by 8 bases and J by 3 bases, with 5 bases of the junction left unmatched. Germline assignment: CDR1 GTSNPN and CDR2 SVGIG (reference sequence). This CDR3 spans 12 amino acids. The CDR3 here is CAGDSGTDTQYF. The CDR3 DNA follows: TGTGCCGGGGACAGCGGAACAGATACGCAGTATTTT. The whole variable domain, filled in from reference TRBV30 and TRBJ2-3, reads SQTIHQWPATLVQPVGSPLSLECTVEGTSNPNLYWYRQAAGRGLQLLFYSVGIGQISSEVPQNLSASRPQDRQFILSSKKLLLSDSGFYLCAGDSGTDTQYFGPGTRLTVL.

The rearrangement links TRBV9 to TRBJ2-7, with 8 bases fitting TRBD1. J lost 5 bases, V lost 0 bases, and 7 bases had no gene match. Germline CDR1 and CDR2: SGDLS and YYNGEE. The CDR3 consists of 15 residues. Written as DNA, the CDR3 is TGTGCCAGCAGCGTAGATGGGACAGGTCTCGACGAGCAGTACTTC. Translating it yields CASSVDGTGLDEQYF. Full variable domain (rest looked up from reference TRBV9 and TRBJ2-7): DSGVTQTPKHLITATGQRVTLRCSPRSGDLSVYWYQQSLDQGLQFLIQYYNGEERAKGNILERFSAQQFPDLHSELNLSSLELGDSALYFCASSVDGTGLDEQYFGPGTRLTVT.

V gene TRBV29-1 combines with J gene TRBJ2-1, with D perhaps assigned TRBD1 or TRBD2 (5 bases each). This CDR3 has 16 amino acids. Germline CDR1 and CDR2: SQVTM and ANQGSEA. Trimming pared 2 bases from V and 3 bases from J, leaving 17 bases between. CDR3 in DNA: TGCAGCGTTGAACACGGTGAAGGGACCTACTACAATGAGCAGTTCTTC. Translating it yields CSVEHGEGTYYNEQFF.

CDR3 loop: CSVEASSGRGTDTQYF. CDR3 nucleotide sequence: TGCAGCGTTGAGGCTAGTAGCGGGAGAGGCACAGATACGCAGTATTTT. The V and J genes are TRBV29-1 and TRBJ2-3; 9 positions match TRBD2. The CDR3 spans 16 residues. J lost 1 base, V lost 3 bases, and 8 bases had no gene match. Germline lookup yields CDR1 SQVTM and CDR2 ANQGSEA.

This clone was seen only a few times. The CDR3 nucleotides read TGTGCCTGGAGTGCGGCGGGTAATGAGCAGTTCTTC. Its protein product is CAWSAAGNEQFF. This chain connects TRBV30 to TRBJ2-1, with D tentatively TRBD2 (5 bases). Between the trimmed V and J ends, which lost 1 base and 7 bases, there was a span of 8 bases. Germline V lookup: CDR1 GTSNPN, CDR2 SVGIG (reference sequence). This CDR3 spans 12 amino acids. The full variable domain, its missing parts supplied by reference TRBV30 and TRBJ2-1, is SQTIHQWPATLVQPVGSPLSLECTVEGTSNPNLYWYRQAAGRGLQLLFYSVGIGQISSEVPQNLSASRPQDRQFILSSKKLLLSDSGFYLCAWSAAGNEQFFGPGTRLTVL.

The genes are TRBV11-2 and TRBJ2-7, with D possibly being TRBD2 (5 bases). This CDR3 is 16 amino acids long. Trimming removed 0 bases from V and 1 base from J, with 13 bases in between. Germline CDR1 is SGHAT and CDR2 is FQNNGV. DNA for the CDR3: TGTGCCAGCAGCTTAGATCAAAATAGCGTTTCCTACGAGCAGTACTTC. Amino acid sequence: CASSLDQNSVSYEQYF.

The chain uses TRBV28 and TRBJ2-7; 7 bases map to TRBD2. Germline assignment: CDR1 MDHEN and CDR2 SYDVKM. CDR3 length: 16 amino acids. After removal of 2 bases from V and 3 bases from J, the junction contained 10 bases not matched to a gene. The CDR3 here is CASSLATGTKGYEQYF. Here the CDR3 DNA reads TGTGCCAGCAGTTTAGCAACCGGGACTAAGGGCTACGAGCAGTACTTC.

This clone was counted between two and nine times. Other DNA sequences within the sample encode an identical CDR3. The CDR3 region has the DNA TGTGCCAGCAGTTTGGGCAGAGACAATGAGCAGTTCTTC. It specifies CASSLGRDNEQFF. This chain links TRBV27 with TRBJ2-1; no clear D. The CDR3 consists of 13 residues. V was trimmed by 3 bases and J by 5 bases, leaving 8 bases between them. Per the germline V gene, CDR1 is MNHEY and CDR2 is SMNVEV (reference sequence).

J is TRBJ2-5 and V is TRBV6-5; D is possibly TRBD2 (6 bases). With 4 bases removed from V and 1 base from J, the gap between germline ends came to 13 bases. This CDR3 comprises 15 residues. Per germline, CDR1 MNHEY and CDR2 SVGAGI. CDR3 coding DNA: TGTGCCAGCAGTTTGTTTGCGGGATTCCAAGAGACCCAGTACTTC. Amino acid sequence: CASSLFAGFQETQYF.

The DNA of the CDR3 is TGTGCCAGCAGTCTTGGCCGCTACAATGAGCAGTTCTTC. It encodes CASSLGRYNEQFF. The V call is TRBV27, the J call TRBJ2-1; D remains ambiguous. The CDR3 consists of 13 residues. Trimming removed 5 bases from V and 3 bases from J, with 8 bases in between. CDR1 is MNHEY and CDR2 is SMNVEV in the germline V gene (reference sequence).